Listed below are T cell receptor beta chains from one sample, sequenced in a study of cytomegalovirus exposure and HLA in healthy donors. Profiled with immunoSEQ multiplex PCR; TCRdb holds only in-frame clones, not every one. The sample lists roughly 100,000 clones, over 65% seen once, with over 8% in the top ten. The sample consisted of PBMCs. All receptors come from a man aged 35-49 years in good health and CMV-seropositive. Each CDR3 is given with its conserved first and last residue. Each record gives: J gene, clone size, V gene, D gene, CDR3 DNA, CDR3 protein. A D gene is named only where the DNA matches it firmly. Size values are once, few and many counts, or a class for expanded clones, and some rows have none.

TRBJ1-5 once TRBV19 . TGTGCCAGTAGTATGCGACCCCAGGGCAGTCAGCCCCAGCATTTT CASSMRPQGSQPQHF
TRBJ2-7 . TRBV9 TRBD1 TGTGCCAGCAGCCCCAGACCAGGGGGCGAGGGCGGCGAGCAGTACTTC CASSPRPGGEGGEQYF
TRBJ2-1 . TRBV11-2 TRBD2 TGTGCCAGCAGCCCTTTAGCGGGGGGGCCAGGTAATGAGCAGTTCTTC CASSPLAGGPGNEQFF
TRBJ2-7 . TRBV11-2 . TGTGCCAGCAGCTTAGCTAGGCCACGGGACGAGCAGTACTTC CASSLARPRDEQYF
TRBJ2-7 . TRBV9 TRBD2 TGTGCCAGCAGCGTATTGAGCGGGGGGCCCTCCTACGAGCAGTACTTC CASSVLSGGPSYEQYF
TRBJ1-1 . TRBV7-2 . TGTGCCAGCAGCCCGAGGCGACAGGCCATGAACACTGAAGCTTTCTTT CASSPRRQAMNTEAFF
TRBJ2-3 . TRBV7-3 TRBD1 TGTGCCAGCAGCTCACAGGGGGCTGGGACGCAGTATTTT CASSSQGAGTQYF
TRBJ2-7 . TRBV7-8 . TGTGCCAGCAGTTCATTAGGGGGTGGGTCCTACGAGCAGTACTTC CASSSLGGGSYEQYF
TRBJ2-1 . TRBV29-1 . TGCAGCGTTGATGGTCAGGGGGGAACCTACAATGAGCAGTTCTTC CSVDGQGGTYNEQFF
TRBJ2-7 once TRBV7-3 TRBD2 TGTGCCAGCAGCTTATCTAGCGGGGGTTCCTACGAGCAGTACTTC CASSLSSGGSYEQYF
TRBJ1-1 . TRBV7-6 . TGTGCCAGCAGCTTAACGGAAGGGGCCACTGAAGCTTTCTTT CASSLTEGATEAFF
TRBJ2-1 . TRBV10-1 . TGCGCCAGCACCCCCCCGGCGGTGAACAATGAGCAGTTCTTC CASTPPAVNNEQFF
TRBJ2-3 . TRBV5-1 TRBD2 TGCGCCAGCAGCTTGGGGCGGGAGAGGGATACGCAGTATTTT CASSLGRERDTQYF
TRBJ2-6 . TRBV7-9 . TGTGCCAGCAGCGAAGGGAGGGGGGCCAACGGCCTGACTTTC CASSEGRGANGLTF
TRBJ1-3 . TRBV5-4 TRBD1 TGTGCCAGCAGCTTTCGCCCTAGACAGGGTCGAGGCAACACCATATATTTT CASSFRPRQGRGNTIYF
TRBJ1-1 . TRBV5-6 TRBD1 TGTGCCAGCAGAGATACAGGGGGCGATTTGAACACTGAAGCTTTCTTT CASRDTGGDLNTEAFF
TRBJ2-7 . TRBV11-3 TRBD2 TGTGCCAGCAGCACCTCTAGCGGTGGTGGCTACGAGCAGTACTTC CASSTSSGGGYEQYF
TRBJ2-1 . TRBV7-9 TRBD2 TGTGCCAGCAACCCGACTAGCGGGGGGTTCAATGAGCAGTTCTTC CASNPTSGGFNEQFF